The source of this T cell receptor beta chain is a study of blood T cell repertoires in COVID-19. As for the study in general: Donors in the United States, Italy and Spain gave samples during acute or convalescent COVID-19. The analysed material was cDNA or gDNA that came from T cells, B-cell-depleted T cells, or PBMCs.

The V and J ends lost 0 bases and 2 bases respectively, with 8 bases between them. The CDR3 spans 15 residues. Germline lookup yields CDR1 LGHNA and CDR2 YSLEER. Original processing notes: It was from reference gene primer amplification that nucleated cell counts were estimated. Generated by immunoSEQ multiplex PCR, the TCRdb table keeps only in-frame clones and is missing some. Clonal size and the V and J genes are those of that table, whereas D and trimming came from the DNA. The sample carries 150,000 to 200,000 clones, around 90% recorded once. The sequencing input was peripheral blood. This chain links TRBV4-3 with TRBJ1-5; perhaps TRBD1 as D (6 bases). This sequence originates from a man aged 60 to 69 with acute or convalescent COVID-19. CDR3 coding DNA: TGCGCCAGCAGCCAAGACCGACAGGGCAATCAGCCCCAGCATTTT. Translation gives CASSQDRQGNQPQHF.